One and the same sample provided the 3 T cell receptor beta chains below, sequenced in a study of T cells in Graves' hyperthyroidism and ophthalmopathy. Amplified TCR beta CDR3 regions came from RNA transcripts. In the first-round RT-PCR of the TCR CDR3, the HTBI primer set was used. From the multiplex PCR reads, TCRdb called clonotypes with MiXCR, one entry per CDR3 protein. The sample carries hundreds of thousands of distinct CDR3 sequences, approximately 40% recorded once. The sample consisted of blood. The receptor source for this set is a middle-aged woman with Graves' hyperthyroidism.

This clonotype was recorded a few times. The chain links TRBV14 to TRBJ1-2; TRBD1 aligns across 8 bases. Germline V gives CDR1 SGHDN, CDR2 FVKESK. This CDR3 region has 15 residues. Losses at the gene ends were 1 base for V and 7 bases for J; bases not matched to a gene: 8. CDR3 sequence reads: CASSQGTGILGGYTF. CDR3 in DNA: TGTGCCAGCAGCCAAGGGACAGGGATCTTGGGTGGCTACACCTTC. The whole variable domain, remainder taken from reference TRBV14 and TRBJ1-2, is EAGVTQFPSHSVIEKGQTVTLRCDPISGHDNLYWYRRVMGKEIKFLLHFVKESKQDESGMPNNRFLAERTGGTYSTLKVQPAELEDSGVYFCASSQGTGILGGYTFGSGTRLTVV.

The rearrangement links TRBV28 to TRBJ1-2, with 12 nucleotides matching TRBD1. The CDR3 contains 15 residues. V shed 5 bases and J 7 bases; nucleotides not matched to a gene: 8. Germline CDR1 and CDR2: MDHEN and SYDVKM. Written as DNA, the CDR3 is TGTGCCAGCAGTGGATCGGGACAGGGGGCCGGTGGCTACACCTTC. Protein: CASSGSGQGAGGYTF.

As to this clonotype: A much larger clone is a single base away; this may be a read error. The rearrangement uses TRBV28 and TRBJ2-2; D is undetermined. Trimming left V 6 bases short and J 3 bases short, with 5 bases between. CDR3 length: 12 amino acids. Germline-derived CDR1 and CDR2 are MDHEN and SYDVKM. The CDR3 DNA is TGTGCCAGCAGGGTCGACACCGGGGAGCTGTTTTTT. Encoded protein: CASRVDTGELFF.